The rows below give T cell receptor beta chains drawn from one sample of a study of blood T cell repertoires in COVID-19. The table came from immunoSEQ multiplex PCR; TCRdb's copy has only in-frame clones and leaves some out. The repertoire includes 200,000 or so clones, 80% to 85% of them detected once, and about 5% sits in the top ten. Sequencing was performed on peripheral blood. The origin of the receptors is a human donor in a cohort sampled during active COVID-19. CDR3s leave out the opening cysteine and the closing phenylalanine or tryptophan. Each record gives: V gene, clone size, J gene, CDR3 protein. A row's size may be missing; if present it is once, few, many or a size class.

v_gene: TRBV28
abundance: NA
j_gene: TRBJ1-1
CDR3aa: ASSLSRNTEAF

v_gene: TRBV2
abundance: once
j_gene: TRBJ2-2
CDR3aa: ASRNRDRKHRGAV

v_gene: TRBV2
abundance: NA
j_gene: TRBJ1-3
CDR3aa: ASSRGTPQGHSGNTIY

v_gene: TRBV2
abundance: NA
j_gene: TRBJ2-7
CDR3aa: ASTAQSGRGYEQY

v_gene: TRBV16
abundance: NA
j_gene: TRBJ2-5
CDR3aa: ASSSLAGPQETQY

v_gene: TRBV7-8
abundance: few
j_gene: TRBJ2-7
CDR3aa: ASSFSDRADYEQY

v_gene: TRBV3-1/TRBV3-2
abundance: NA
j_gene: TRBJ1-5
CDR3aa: ASSQDPNRDQH

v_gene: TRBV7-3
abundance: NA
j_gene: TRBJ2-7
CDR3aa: ASSTRGQGYEQY

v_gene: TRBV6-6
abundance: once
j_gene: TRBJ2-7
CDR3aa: ASSSLSTSGPGEQY

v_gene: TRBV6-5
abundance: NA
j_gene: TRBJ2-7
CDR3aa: GCVEGAPGEQY

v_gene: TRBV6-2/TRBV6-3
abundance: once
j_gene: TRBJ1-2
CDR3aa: ASSSTTGKSYGYT

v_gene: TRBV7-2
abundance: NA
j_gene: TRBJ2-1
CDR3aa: ASSLSFPLAGGPNEQF

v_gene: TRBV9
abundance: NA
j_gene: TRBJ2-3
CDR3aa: ASSPRQGFTDTQY

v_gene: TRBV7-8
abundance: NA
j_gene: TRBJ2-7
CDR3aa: ASSRGGGSYEQY

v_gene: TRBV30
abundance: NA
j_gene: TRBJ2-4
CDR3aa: AWSVQGRIAKNIQY

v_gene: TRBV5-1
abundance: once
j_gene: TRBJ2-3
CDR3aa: ASSLGLAFTDTQY

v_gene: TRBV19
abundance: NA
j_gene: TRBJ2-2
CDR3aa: ASSIRRGFTGELF

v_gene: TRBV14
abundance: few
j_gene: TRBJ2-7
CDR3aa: ASSQVGTGPFRQY

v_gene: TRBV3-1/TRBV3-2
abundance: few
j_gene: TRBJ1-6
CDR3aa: ASSHRQASPLH